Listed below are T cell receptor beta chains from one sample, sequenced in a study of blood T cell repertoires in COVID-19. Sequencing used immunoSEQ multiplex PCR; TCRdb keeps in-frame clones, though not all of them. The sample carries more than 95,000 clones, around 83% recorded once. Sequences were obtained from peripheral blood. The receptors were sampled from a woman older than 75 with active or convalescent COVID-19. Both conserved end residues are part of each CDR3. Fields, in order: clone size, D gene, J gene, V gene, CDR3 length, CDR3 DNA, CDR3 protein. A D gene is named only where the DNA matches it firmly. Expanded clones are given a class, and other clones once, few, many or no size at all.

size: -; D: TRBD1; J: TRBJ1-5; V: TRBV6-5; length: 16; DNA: TGTGCCAGCAGTTACGGGACAGGGTGGTCTAGGCAGCCCCAGCATTTT; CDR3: CASSYGTGWSRQPQHF
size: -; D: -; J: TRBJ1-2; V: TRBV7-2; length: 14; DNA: TGTGCCAGCAGCTCCCGACAGGCTAACTATGGCTACACCTTC; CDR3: CASSSRQANYGYTF
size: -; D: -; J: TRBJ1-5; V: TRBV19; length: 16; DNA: TGTGCCAGTACTTTGGGGGGAGGGAATAGCAATCAGCCCCAGCATTTT; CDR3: CASTLGGGNSNQPQHF
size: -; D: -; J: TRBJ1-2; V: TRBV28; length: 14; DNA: TGTGCCAGCAGGGACAGCCGATCTAACTATGGCTACACCTTC; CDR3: CASRDSRSNYGYTF
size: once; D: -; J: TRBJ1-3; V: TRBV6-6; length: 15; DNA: TGTGCCAGCAGTTACTCTTCTAGCTCTGGAAACACCATATATTTT; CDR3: CASSYSSSSGNTIYF
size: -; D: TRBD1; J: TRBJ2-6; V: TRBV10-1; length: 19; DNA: TGCGCCAGCAGTGGTGTATGGCGGGACAGGGGGCTAGGGGCCAACGTCCTGACTTTC; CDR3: CASSGVWRDRGLGANVLTF
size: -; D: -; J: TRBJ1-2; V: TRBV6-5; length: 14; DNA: TGTGCCAGCAGTTCGCGGGAGGAGAGCTATGGCTACACCTTC; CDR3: CASSSREESYGYTF
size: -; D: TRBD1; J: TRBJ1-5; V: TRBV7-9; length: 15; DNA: TGTGCCAGCAGCTACGACAGGGGTCGCAATCAGCCCCAGCATTTT; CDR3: CASSYDRGRNQPQHF
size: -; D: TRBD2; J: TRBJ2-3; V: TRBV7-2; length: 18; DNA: TGTGCCAGCAGCTTAGTGGATAGCGGGGGATGGGGCACAGATACGCAGTATTTT; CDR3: CASSLVDSGGWGTDTQYF
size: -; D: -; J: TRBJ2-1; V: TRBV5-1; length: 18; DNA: TGCGCCAGCAGCGCCAACAATGTACTAGCATCGACCTACAATGAGCAGTTCTTC; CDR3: CASSANNVLASTYNEQFF
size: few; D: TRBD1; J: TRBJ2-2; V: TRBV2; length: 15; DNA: TGTGCCAGCAGTGACTCAACAGGGGGTACTCCGGCGCTGTTTTTT; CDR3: CASSDSTGGTPALFF